Included here is one TCR beta chain sequence, with context. The antigen remains undetermined. This sample was taken from a study of T cell clones after liver transplantation. The overall study: TCRbeta sequencing after a pre-transplant mixed lymphocyte reaction identified graft-donor-reactive clones, later tracked in post-transplant blood.

Produced via immunoSEQ multiplex PCR; TCRdb's table is partial and in-frame only. Found here are 60,000 or so clones, under 85% of them singletons; the top ten hold approximately 10%. Findings and limits, study-wide: Conclusions were preliminary, with small, heterogeneous patient groups.

This CDR3 spans 13 amino acids. CDR1 and CDR2 from the germline V gene are MNHNS and SASEGT. V was pared by 3 bases and J by 11 bases, with 14 bases between. The chain has TRBV6-1 and TRBJ1-5; maybe TRBD1 (6 bases). The source material was CD4+ T cells from blood, sampled at the 22-month timepoint. The sequence derives from a human patient who received a liver transplant. Some T cells may be provided by the graft donor. The CDR3 is CASSDTGRWAQHF. The CDR3 bases are TGTGCCAGCAGTGACACAGGGAGATGGGCCCAGCATTTT.